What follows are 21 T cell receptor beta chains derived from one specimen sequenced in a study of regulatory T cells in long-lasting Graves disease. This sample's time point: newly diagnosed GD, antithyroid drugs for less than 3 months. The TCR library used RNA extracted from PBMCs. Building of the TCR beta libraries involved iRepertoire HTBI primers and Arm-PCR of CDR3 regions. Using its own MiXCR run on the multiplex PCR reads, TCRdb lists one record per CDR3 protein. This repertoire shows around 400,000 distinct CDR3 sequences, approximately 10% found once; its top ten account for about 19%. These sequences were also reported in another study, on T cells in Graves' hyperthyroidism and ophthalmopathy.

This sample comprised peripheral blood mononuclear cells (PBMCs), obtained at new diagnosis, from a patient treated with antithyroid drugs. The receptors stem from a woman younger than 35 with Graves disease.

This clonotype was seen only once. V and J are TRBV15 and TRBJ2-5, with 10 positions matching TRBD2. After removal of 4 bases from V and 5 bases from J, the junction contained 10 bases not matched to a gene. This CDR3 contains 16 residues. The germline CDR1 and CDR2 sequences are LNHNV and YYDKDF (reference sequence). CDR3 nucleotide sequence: TGTGCCACCAGCAACCCTCGGACTAGCGGACGGGAGACCCAGTACTTC. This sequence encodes CATSNPRTSGRETQYF.

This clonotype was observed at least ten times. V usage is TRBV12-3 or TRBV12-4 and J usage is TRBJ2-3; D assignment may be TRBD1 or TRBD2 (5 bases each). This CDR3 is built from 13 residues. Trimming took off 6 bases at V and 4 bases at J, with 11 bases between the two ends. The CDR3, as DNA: TGTGCCAGCAGCCCCCAGGGAGCAGATACGCAGTATTTT. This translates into CASSPQGADTQYF.

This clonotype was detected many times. The CDR3 sequence: CASSPTLGHLTNTEAFF. The DNA for the CDR3 is TGTGCCAGCAGCCCAACGCTAGGACACTTGACGAACACTGAAGCTTTCTTT. The chain carries TRBV7-6 and TRBJ1-1, with a weak D call TRBD1 (5 bases). V was shortened by 5 bases and J by 1 base, with 20 bases between the two germline ends. This CDR3 region has 17 residues. CDR1 SGHVS and CDR2 FNYEAQ come from the germline V gene.

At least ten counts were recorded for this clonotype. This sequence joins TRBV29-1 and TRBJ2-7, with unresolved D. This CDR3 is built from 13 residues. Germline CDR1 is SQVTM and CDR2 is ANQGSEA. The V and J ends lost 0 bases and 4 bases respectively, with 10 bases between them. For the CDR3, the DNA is TGCAGCGTTGAAGAGGACCTCAGTTACGAGCAGTACTTC. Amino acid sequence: CSVEEDLSYEQYF.

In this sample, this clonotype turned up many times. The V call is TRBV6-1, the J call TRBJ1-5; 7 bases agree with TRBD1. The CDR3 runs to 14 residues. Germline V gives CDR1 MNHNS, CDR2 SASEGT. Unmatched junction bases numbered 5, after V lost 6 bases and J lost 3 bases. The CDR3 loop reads CASRTDRDNQPQHF. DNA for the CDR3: TGTGCCAGCAGGACCGACAGGGACAATCAGCCCCAGCATTTT.

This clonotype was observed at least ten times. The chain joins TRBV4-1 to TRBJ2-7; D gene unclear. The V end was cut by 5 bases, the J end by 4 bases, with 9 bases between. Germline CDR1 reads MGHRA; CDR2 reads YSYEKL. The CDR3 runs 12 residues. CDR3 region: CASSGFGYEQYF. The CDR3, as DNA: TGCGCCAGCAGCGGGTTTGGGTACGAGCAGTACTTC.

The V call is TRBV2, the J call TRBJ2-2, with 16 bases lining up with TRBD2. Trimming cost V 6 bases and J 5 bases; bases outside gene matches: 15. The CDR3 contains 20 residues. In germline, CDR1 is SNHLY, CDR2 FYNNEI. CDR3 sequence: CASSLGGLAGGLTGTGELFF. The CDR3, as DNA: TGTGCCAGCAGCTTAGGGGGACTAGCGGGGGGGTTGACAGGAACCGGGGAGCTGTTTTTT.

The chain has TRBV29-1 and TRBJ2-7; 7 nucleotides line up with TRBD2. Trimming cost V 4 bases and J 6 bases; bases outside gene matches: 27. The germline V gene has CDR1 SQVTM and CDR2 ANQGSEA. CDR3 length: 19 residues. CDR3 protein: CSVGSVWRASGAPYGEQYF. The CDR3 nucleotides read TGCAGCGTTGGTTCCGTTTGGAGGGCTAGCGGAGCCCCATACGGCGAGCAGTACTTC.

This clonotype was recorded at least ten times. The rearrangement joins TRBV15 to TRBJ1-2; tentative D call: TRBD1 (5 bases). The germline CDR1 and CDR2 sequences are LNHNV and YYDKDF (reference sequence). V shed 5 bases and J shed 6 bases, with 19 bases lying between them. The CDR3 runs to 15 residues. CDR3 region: CATSSPEVQGDGYTF. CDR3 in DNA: TGTGCCACCAGCTCTCCGGAGGTCCAGGGAGATGGCTACACCTTC.

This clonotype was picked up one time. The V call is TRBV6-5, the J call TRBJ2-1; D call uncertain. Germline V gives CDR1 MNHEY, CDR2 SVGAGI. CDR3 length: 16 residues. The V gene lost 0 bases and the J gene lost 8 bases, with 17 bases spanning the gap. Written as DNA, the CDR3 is TGTGCCAGCAGTTACTCGATCAGTAGGCAGAACGATGAGCAGTTCTTC. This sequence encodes CASSYSISRQNDEQFF.

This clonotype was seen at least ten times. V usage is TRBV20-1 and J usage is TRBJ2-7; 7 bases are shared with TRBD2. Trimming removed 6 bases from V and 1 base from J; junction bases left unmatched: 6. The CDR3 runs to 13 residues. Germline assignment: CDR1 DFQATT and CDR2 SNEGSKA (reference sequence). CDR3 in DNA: TGCAGTGCAAGCGGGATCTTTTCCTACGAGCAGTACTTC. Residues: CSASGIFSYEQYF.

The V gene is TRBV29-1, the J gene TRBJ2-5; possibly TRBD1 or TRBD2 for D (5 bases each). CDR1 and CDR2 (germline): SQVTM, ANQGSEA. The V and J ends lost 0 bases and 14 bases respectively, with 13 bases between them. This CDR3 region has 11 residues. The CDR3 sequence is CSVEDGGKTYF. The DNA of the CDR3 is TGCAGCGTTGAAGATGGGGGAAAAACCTACTTC.

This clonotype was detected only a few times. DNA of the CDR3: TGCAGTGCTCCCAGGACTAGCGGGGGGCCGGCGACCCAGTACTTC. Its protein is CSAPRTSGGPATQYF. The rearrangement uses TRBV20-1 and TRBJ2-5, with 14 bases that match TRBD2. Germline V gene data show CDR1 as DFQATT and CDR2 as SNEGSKA (reference sequence). CDR3 size: 15 residues. V was clipped by 5 bases and J by 7 bases; unmatched bases: 9.

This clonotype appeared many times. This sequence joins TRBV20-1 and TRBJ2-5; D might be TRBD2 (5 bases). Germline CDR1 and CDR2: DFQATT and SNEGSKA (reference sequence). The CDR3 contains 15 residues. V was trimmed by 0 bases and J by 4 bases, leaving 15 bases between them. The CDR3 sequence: CSAREKELVSETQYF. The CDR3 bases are TGCAGTGCTAGAGAGAAGGAACTAGTCTCAGAGACCCAGTACTTC.

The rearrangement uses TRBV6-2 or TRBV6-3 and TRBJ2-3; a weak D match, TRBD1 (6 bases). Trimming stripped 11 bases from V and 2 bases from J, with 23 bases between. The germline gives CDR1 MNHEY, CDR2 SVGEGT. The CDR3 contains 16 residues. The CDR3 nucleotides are TGTGCCGGTTCAAGACAGGCAGCAGTGTCCACAGATACGCAGTATTTT. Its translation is CAGSRQAAVSTDTQYF.

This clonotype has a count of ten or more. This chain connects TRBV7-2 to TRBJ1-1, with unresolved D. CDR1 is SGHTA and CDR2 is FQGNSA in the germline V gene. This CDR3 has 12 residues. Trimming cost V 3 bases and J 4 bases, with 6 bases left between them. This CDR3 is CASSFVGTEAFF. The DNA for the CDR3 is TGTGCCAGCAGCTTTGTTGGCACTGAAGCTTTCTTT.

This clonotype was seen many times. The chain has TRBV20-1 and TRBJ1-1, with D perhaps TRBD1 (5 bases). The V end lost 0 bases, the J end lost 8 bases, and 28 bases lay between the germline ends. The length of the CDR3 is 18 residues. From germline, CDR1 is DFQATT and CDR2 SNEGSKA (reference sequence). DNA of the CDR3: TGCAGTGCTAGAGATCGACCACTGTGGGGGGTCTCGGATGAAGAAGCTTTCTTT. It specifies CSARDRPLWGVSDEEAFF.

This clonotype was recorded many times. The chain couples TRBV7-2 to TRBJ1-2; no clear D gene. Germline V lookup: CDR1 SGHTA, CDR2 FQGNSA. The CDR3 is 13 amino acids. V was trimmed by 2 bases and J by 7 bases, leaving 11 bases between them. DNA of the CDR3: TGTGCCAGCAGCTTAATTAGTACAGCTGGCTACACCTTC. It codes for CASSLISTAGYTF.

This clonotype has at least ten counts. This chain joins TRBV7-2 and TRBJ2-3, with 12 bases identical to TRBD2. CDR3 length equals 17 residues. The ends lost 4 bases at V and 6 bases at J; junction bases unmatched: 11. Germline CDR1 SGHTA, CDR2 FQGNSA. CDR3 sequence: CASSSSSGRVVWDTQYF. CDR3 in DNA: TGTGCCAGCAGCTCCTCTAGCGGGAGGGTAGTATGGGATACGCAGTATTTT.

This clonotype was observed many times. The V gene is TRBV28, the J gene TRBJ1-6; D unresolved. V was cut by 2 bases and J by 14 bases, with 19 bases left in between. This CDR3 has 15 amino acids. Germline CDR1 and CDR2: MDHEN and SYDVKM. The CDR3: CASSLRPYGYLTLHF. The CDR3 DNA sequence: TGTGCCAGCAGTTTACGCCCCTACGGGTATCTAACCCTCCACTTT.

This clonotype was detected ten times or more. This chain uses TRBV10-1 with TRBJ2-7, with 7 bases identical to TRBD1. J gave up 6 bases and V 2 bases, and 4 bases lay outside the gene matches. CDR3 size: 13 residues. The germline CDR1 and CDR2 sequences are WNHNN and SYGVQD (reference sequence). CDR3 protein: CASSEGTAREQYF. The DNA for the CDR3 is TGCGCCAGCAGTGAGGGGACAGCCCGCGAGCAGTACTTC.